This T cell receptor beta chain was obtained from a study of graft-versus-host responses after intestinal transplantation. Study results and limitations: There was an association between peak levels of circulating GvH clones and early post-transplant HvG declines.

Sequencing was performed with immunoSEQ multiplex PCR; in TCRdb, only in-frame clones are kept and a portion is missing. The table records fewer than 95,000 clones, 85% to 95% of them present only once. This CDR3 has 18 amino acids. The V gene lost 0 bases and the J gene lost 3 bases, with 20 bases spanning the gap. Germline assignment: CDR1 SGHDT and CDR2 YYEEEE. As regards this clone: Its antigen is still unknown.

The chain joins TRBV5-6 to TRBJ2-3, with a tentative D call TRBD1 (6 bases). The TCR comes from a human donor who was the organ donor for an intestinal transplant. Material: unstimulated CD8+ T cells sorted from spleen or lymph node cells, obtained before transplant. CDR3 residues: CASSLDSRTGISTDTQYF. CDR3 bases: TGTGCCAGCAGCTTGGATTCCCGAACAGGGATCTCAACAGATACGCAGTATTTT.